Shown below are 14 T cell receptor beta chains from a single sample sequenced in a study of CXCR3-negative and CXCR3-positive naive CD8 T cells. Preparation of TRB cDNA libraries relied on 5' RACE carrying UMI labels. TCRdb reprocessed the 5' RACE reads, keeping one entry per CDR3 protein, no DNA. This sample's table reports about 41,000 distinct CDR3 sequences. The specimen sequenced was naive CXCR3- CD8+ T cells from blood. Subset noted: CD45RO-CCR7+CD27+CD95- naive CD8+ T cells lacking CXCR3 (TNR3-). Source of these receptors: a human donor in good health. Some clones in this sample may be carry-over from other donors' samples.

V usage is TRBV29-1 and J usage is TRBJ2-2; TCRdb gives TRBD1 as the D gene, but with no DNA this cannot be confirmed. Germline-derived CDR1 and CDR2 are SQVTM and ANQGSEA. There are 11 residues in the CDR3. The CDR3 sequence: CSVPAPGELFF.

This chain joins TRBV7-2 and TRBJ1-2; TCRdb's D gene call, TRBD1, goes unchecked for lack of DNA. The CDR3 consists of 13 residues. The germline CDR1 and CDR2 sequences are SGHTA and FQGNSA. This chain's CDR3 is CASGSDSFYGYTF.

This clonotype is classed as medium-sized by frequency. V is TRBV6-5 and J is TRBJ1-1. Germline lookup yields CDR1 MNHEY and CDR2 SVGAGI. The CDR3 sequence is 11 residues long. CDR3: CASSLGTEAFF.

V is TRBV29-1 and J is TRBJ1-4; with no DNA, the TCRdb D assignment of TRBD1 cannot be verified. The germline V gene encodes CDR1 SQVTM and CDR2 ANQGSEA. The CDR3 is made up of 13 amino acids. CDR3: CSVYRGENEKLFF. The variable domain in full, with the rest retrieved from reference TRBV29-1 and TRBJ1-4, is SAVISQKPSRDICQRGTSLTIQCQVDSQVTMMFWYRQQPGQSLTLIATANQGSEATYESGFVIDKFPISRPNLTFSTLTVSNMSPEDSSIYLCSVYRGENEKLFFGSGTQLSVL.

This clonotype is classed as medium-sized (0.01 to 0.1%) by frequency. V and J are TRBV28 and TRBJ1-6. This CDR3 is 15 amino acids long. Germline lookup yields CDR1 MDHEN and CDR2 SYDVKM. Here the CDR3 reads CASSPAGLFFPPLHF.

The chain uses TRBV11-3 and TRBJ2-1; there is no DNA to check the TCRdb D call of TRBD1. Per germline, CDR1 SGHNT and CDR2 YENEEA. CDR3 length equals 15 residues. Here the CDR3 reads CASSAPGGLYNEQFF.

The rearrangement links TRBV29-1 to TRBJ1-1; TCRdb's D call of TRBD1 is untestable without DNA. The CDR3 is made up of 15 amino acids. Germline V gene lookup returns CDR1 SQVTM and CDR2 ANQGSEA. Here the CDR3 reads CSVEGTGSGRAEAFF.

The chain links TRBV3-1 to TRBJ2-1. Germline-derived CDR1 and CDR2 are LGHDT and YNNKEL (reference sequence). The CDR3 sequence is 12 residues long. The CDR3 spells CASSQARYEQFF.

The gene calls are TRBV20-1 and TRBJ2-7; without DNA, the TCRdb call of TRBD1 cannot be checked. The CDR3 runs to 15 residues. Germline CDR1 reads DFQATT; CDR2 reads SNEGSKA (reference sequence). CDR3 region: CSARGTGTGGYEQYF.

The chain uses TRBV6-4 and TRBJ1-1. CDR1 is MRHNA, CDR2 SNTAGT, per germline. The CDR3 has 14 amino acids. The CDR3 here is CASSDSHGNTEAFF.

V gene TRBV9 combines with J gene TRBJ2-3; lacking DNA, the TRBD1 call made by TCRdb goes unchecked. The CDR3 loop spans 14 amino acids. Germline lookup yields CDR1 SGDLS and CDR2 YYNGEE. CDR3 sequence: CASSPEGGTDTQYF.

This chain uses TRBV10-3 with TRBJ2-5; TCRdb lists TRBD1, though no DNA is available to test this call. The germline CDR1 and CDR2 sequences are ENHRY and SYGVKD. The CDR3 contains 15 residues. CDR3: CAISESPPARETQYF.

V usage is TRBV29-1 and J usage is TRBJ2-5. The V gene's germline CDR1 is SQVTM and CDR2 ANQGSEA. The CDR3 sequence is 12 residues long. This CDR3 is CSGSSGQETQYF.

This sequence joins TRBV15 and TRBJ2-3. The CDR3 has 15 amino acids. Germline CDR1 is LNHNV and CDR2 is YYDKDF (reference sequence). The chain's CDR3 is CATSIGPISTDTQYF.